This TCR beta chain comes out of a study of T cell responses to AZD1222 COVID-19 vaccine (dated by TCRdb to about 2021). Looking at the study overall: AZD1222 recipients whose second dose came at about 4 weeks and those whose second dose came at about 12 weeks were combined into one group, since spike-specific TCR depth and breadth did not differ between the two schedules. Trial participants were enrolled by age into subgroups of 18-55, 56-69 and 70-plus years, and roughly 160, 29 and 62 TCR-sequenced participants, respectively, were included in these subgroups. A total of about 230 trial participants underwent TCR sequencing, of whom 207 received two doses of AZD1222 and about 26 received two doses of the MenACWY control vaccine.

General conclusions and limits of the study: Nearly half of unique spike-specific TCRs reportedly recognized epitopes outside regions mutated in the B.1.351 and B.1.1.7 variants. The whole spike protein was spanned by vaccine-associated CD4 TCRs, and dominant responses were seen in regions 160-218 and 743-854. No day 14 peak-response samples were available, so repertoires were characterized only after the peak T cell response. Participants were mostly white British and included more females than males, and it was suggested by the authors that clonal diversity may have been underestimated. The 56-69-year group was small, and its depth increase did not reach significance, likely because of low power. Only five to seven AZD1222 recipients were SARS-CoV-2 seropositive at baseline, limiting conclusions about previously exposed vaccinees. After two AZD1222 doses, both the breadth and the depth of spike-specific TCRs were significantly higher than at day 0 and than in MenACWY recipients.

From cysteine to phenylalanine, the CDR3 is 16 amino acids long. The only DNA kept is the CDR3, 48 bases in frame from the first base. From a lookup of the germline V gene, CDR1 and CDR2 are SGHRS and YFSETQ. Unmatched junction bases come to 5, with V trimmed by 4 bases and J by 1 base. The time point label here, explained by the study, means: baseline before first vaccination. The vaccinee samples were drawn from two UK trials, COV001 and COV002, one of which was a single-blind randomized controlled phase 2/3 trial testing AZD1222 (ChAdOx1 nCoV-19) in healthy adults. For TCRbeta chain sequencing, PBMC samples from trial participants were taken at day 0 and at day 28 after the second dose. Concerning this clone: The specificity of this receptor is unknown. Base qualities are not recorded, but no much larger clone differs from it by a single base.

The CDR3 regions of human TCRbeta chains were subjected to immunosequencing. The study's own analysis went as follows. TCRs in the repertoires were matched against a reference library of SARS-CoV-2-specific TCRs that had been generated with the MIRA antigen-specificity platform. Breadth was defined as the fraction of unique TCRs that were SARS-CoV-2-associated, and depth was defined as the fraction of total T cells that were SARS-CoV-2-associated. Each spike-specific TCR was assigned to its reactive spike region and to a CD4 or CD8 class using the MIRA data. Log10-transformed breadth and depth values were compared by one-way ANOVA with Sidak's multiple comparisons tests. TCRdb retrieved this table from immuneACCESS and kept in-frame rearrangements only. Not all clones are present; in checked studies, unresolved V genes account for under half, and no reason is known for the remainder. V, J and clone size were drawn from that table, and D and trimming were deduced from the DNA. This sample gives around 200,000 clones in total; approximately 91% of them show up just once. The ten most abundant clones make up 0.95% to 1% of the sample.

This TCR was recovered from an adult in good health. The chain couples TRBV5-1 to TRBJ1-1; the junction holds 12 bases that match TRBD1. This material consisted of peripheral blood, taken on day 0 of AZD1222 vaccination. The nucleotides are TGCGCCAGCAGCACAGGGACAGGGGGCGGGAACACTGAAGCTTTCTTT. Protein translation: CASSTGTGGGNTEAFF.